Shown below are 3 T cell receptor beta chains from a single sample sequenced in a study of Ad26.COV2.S vaccination and SARS-CoV-2 variants. This table comes from immunoSEQ multiplex PCR, and its TCRdb copy is limited to in-frame clones, with some not included. This sample yields some 520,000 clones, of which 70% to 90% are seen a single time; roughly 13% belongs to the top ten. Noted treatment: some 20 received Ad26.COV2.S at low or high dose, single or two shots; 5 received placebo; per-sample allocation not given. Each sample was drawn 63 days after the first injection (of vaccine or placebo). Source: peripheral blood, taken in a trial of Ad26.COV2.S vaccine versus placebo. The receptors shown here come from a person aged 18-65 years who received the Ad26.COV2.S COVID-19 vaccine or a placebo.

The gene calls are TRBV25-1 and TRBJ2-3, with D perhaps matching TRBD2 (5 bases). V gave up 7 bases and J gave up 4 bases, with 15 bases separating them. The CDR3 has 14 residues. The V gene's germline CDR1 is MGHDK and CDR2 SYGVNS. The CDR3 reads CASKGDSLPDTQYF. CDR3 nucleotides: TGTGCCAGCAAGGGAGACTCCCTCCCAGATACGCAGTATTTT.

This chain links TRBV6-2 or TRBV6-3 with TRBJ1-5; maybe TRBD1 (5 bases). With 0 bases removed from V and 1 base from J, the gap between germline ends came to 10 bases. The length of the CDR3 is 16 residues. CDR1 MNHEY and CDR2 SVGEGT come from the germline V gene. CDR3 in DNA: TGTGCCAGCAGTTACTCCGGGGGGGTAAGCAATCAGCCCCAGCATTTT. It yields the protein CASSYSGGVSNQPQHF.

The chain combines TRBV7-2 with TRBJ1-2; 8 bases fit TRBD1. Germline V gene data show CDR1 as SGHTA and CDR2 as FQGNSA. The CDR3 extends over 15 amino acids. With 0 bases clipped from V and 4 bases from J, the junction kept 4 bases outside the gene matches. The CDR3 loop is CASSLAWTGTYGYTF. The CDR3 DNA is TGTGCCAGCAGCTTAGCCTGGACAGGGACCTATGGCTACACCTTC.